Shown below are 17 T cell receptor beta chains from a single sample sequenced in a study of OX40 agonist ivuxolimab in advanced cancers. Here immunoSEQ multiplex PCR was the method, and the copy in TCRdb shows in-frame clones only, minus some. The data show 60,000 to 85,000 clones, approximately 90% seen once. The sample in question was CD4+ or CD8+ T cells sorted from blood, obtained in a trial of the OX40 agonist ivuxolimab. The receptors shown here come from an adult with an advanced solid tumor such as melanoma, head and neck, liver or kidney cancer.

In DNA form, the CDR3 reads TGTGCCAGCAGCGTAGATAAGGAAATCTCCGGGGAGCTGTTTTTT. Amino acid sequence: CASSVDKEISGELFF. The chain couples TRBV9 to TRBJ2-2; no firm D call. There are 15 residues in the CDR3. Trimming stripped 0 bases from V and 6 bases from J, with 12 bases between. Germline V gene data show CDR1 as SGDLS and CDR2 as YYNGEE.

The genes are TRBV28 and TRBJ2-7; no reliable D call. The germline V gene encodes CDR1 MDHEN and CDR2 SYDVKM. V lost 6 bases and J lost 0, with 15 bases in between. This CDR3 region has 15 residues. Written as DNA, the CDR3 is TGTGCCAGCAGCCCCGCCTTAAGATTCTCCTACGAGCAGTACTTC. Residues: CASSPALRFSYEQYF.

The CDR3 here is CASSLETQYF. DNA of the CDR3: TGTGCCAGCAGCTTAGAAACCCAGTACTTC. The J gene is TRBJ2-5, the V gene TRBV7-2; no definite D call. This CDR3 has 10 residues. Germline V gene data show CDR1 as SGHTA and CDR2 as FQGNSA. Trimming left V 1 base short and J 8 bases short, with 2 bases between.

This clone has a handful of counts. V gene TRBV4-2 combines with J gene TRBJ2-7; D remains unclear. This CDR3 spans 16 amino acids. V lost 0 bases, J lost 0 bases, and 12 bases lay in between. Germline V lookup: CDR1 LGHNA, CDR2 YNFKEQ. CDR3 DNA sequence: TGTGCCAGCAGCCAAGATCTCGCCGGATACTCCTACGAGCAGTACTTC. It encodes CASSQDLAGYSYEQYF.

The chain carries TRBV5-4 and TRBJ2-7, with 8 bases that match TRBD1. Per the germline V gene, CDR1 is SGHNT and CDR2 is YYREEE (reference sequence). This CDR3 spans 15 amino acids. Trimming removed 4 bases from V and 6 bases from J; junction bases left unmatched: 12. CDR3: CASSLGPGGTTEQYF. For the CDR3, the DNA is TGTGCCAGCAGCCTGGGGCCAGGGGGCACTACCGAGCAGTACTTC.

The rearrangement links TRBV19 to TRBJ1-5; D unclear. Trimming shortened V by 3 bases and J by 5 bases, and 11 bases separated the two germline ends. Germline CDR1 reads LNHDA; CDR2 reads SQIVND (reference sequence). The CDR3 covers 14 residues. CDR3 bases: TGTGCCAGTAGTATGAGGCCTTCGGATCAGCCCCAGCATTTT. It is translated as CASSMRPSDQPQHF. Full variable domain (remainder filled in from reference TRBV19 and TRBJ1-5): DGGITQSPKYLFRKEGQNVTLSCEQNLNHDAMYWYRQDPGQGLRLIYYSQIVNDFQKGDIAEGYSVSREKKESFPLTVTSAQKNPTAFYLCASSMRPSDQPQHFGDGTRLSIL.

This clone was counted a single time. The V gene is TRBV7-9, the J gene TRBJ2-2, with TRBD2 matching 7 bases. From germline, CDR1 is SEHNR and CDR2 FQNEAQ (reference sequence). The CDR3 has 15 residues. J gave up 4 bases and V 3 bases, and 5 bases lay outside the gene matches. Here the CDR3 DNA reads TGTGCCAGCAGCTTGGGAGGGCAGCTCACCGGGGAGCTGTTTTTT. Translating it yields CASSLGGQLTGELFF.

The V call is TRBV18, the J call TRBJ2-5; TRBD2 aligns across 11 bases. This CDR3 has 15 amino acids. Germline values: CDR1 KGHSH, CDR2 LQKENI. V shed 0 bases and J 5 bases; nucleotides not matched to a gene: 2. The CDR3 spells CASSPPASGRETQYF. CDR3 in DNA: TGTGCCAGCTCACCACCGGCTAGCGGGAGGGAGACCCAGTACTTC.

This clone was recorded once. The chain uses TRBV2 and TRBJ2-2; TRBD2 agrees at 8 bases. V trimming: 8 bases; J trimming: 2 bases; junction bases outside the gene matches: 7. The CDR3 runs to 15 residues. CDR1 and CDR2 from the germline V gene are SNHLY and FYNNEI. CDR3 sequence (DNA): TGTGCCAGCCGGACTAGCCCTTATAACACCGGGGAGCTGTTTTTT. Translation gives CASRTSPYNTGELFF. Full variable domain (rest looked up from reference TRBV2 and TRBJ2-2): EPEVTQTPSHQVTQMGQEVILRCVPISNHLYFYWYRQILGQKVEFLVSFYNNEISEKSEIFDDQFSVERPDGSNFTLKIRSTKLEDSAMYFCASRTSPYNTGELFFGEGSRLTVL.

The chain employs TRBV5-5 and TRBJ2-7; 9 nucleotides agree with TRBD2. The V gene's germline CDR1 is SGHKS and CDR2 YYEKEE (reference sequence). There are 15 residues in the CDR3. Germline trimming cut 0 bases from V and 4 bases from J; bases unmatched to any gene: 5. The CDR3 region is CASSLVVAGAYEQYF. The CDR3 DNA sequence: TGTGCCAGCAGCTTGGTAGTAGCGGGAGCTTACGAGCAGTACTTC.

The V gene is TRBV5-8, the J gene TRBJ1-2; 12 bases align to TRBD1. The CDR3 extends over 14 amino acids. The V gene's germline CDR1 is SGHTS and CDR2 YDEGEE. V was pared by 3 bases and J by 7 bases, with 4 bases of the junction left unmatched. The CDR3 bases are TGTGCCAGCAGCTGGGACAGGGGGCTAGGTGGCTACACCTTC. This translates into CASSWDRGLGGYTF.

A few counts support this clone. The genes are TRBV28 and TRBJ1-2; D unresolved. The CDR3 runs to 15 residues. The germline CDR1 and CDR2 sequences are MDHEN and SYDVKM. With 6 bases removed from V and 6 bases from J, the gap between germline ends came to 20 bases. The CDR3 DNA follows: TGTGCCAGCAGGCTCCCCTCCGGGCCAGGCCATGGCTACACCTTC. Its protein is CASRLPSGPGHGYTF.

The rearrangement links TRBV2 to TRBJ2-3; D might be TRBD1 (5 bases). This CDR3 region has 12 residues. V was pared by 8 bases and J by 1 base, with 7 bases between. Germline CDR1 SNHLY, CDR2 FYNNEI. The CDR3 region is CASVRGTDTQYF. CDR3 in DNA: TGTGCCAGCGTCAGGGGCACAGATACGCAGTATTTT.

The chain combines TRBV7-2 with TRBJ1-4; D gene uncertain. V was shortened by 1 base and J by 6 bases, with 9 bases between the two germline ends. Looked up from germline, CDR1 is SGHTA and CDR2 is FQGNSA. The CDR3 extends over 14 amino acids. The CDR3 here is CASSLDARYEKLFF. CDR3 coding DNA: TGTGCCAGCAGCTTAGACGCGAGATATGAAAAACTGTTTTTT.

CDR3 residues: CASMDGGSGANVLTF. The DNA for the CDR3 is TGTGCCAGTATGGATGGAGGCTCTGGGGCCAACGTCCTGACTTTC. The rearrangement links TRBV19 to TRBJ2-6, with TRBD2 as a possible D gene (5 bases). In germline, CDR1 is LNHDA, CDR2 SQIVND (reference sequence). CDR3 length: 15 residues. With 7 bases removed from V and 0 bases from J, the gap between germline ends came to 10 bases.

The CDR3 sequence is CASSPSGLASSSYNEQFF. The CDR3 coding sequence is TGTGCCAGCTCACCGTCGGGACTAGCGTCGAGCTCCTACAATGAGCAGTTCTTC. The chain recombines TRBV18 with TRBJ2-1, with 10 bases matching TRBD2. CDR1 is KGHSH, CDR2 LQKENI, per germline. The length of the CDR3 is 18 residues. The J segment lost 0 bases and the V segment lost 3 bases, leaving 8 bases of the junction unmatched.

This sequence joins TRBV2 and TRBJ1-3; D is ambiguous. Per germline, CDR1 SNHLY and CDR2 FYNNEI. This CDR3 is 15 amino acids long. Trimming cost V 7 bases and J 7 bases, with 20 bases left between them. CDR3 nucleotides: TGTGCCAGCACCCCCTCGGGCCGGGGTGGGAACACCATATATTTT. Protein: CASTPSGRGGNTIYF. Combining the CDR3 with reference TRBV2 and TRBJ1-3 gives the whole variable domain EPEVTQTPSHQVTQMGQEVILRCVPISNHLYFYWYRQILGQKVEFLVSFYNNEISEKSEIFDDQFSVERPDGSNFTLKIRSTKLEDSAMYFCASTPSGRGGNTIYFGEGSWLTVV.